Listed below are T cell receptor beta chains from one sample, sequenced in a study of cytomegalovirus exposure and HLA in healthy donors. Only in-frame clones appear in the TCRdb table, and some are missing; sequencing was by immunoSEQ multiplex PCR. The sample holds about 98,000 clones, more than 60% seen once. Sequenced material: PBMCs. These receptor sequences come from a man aged 50-60 years in good health and CMV-seronegative. CDR3s include the opening cysteine and the closing phenylalanine or tryptophan. The order of the fields is V gene, D gene, clone size, J gene, CDR3 protein, CDR3 DNA. D genes are given only for firm matches. The size field is filled for only some rows; it gives once, few, many or a size class.

V gene: TRBV15
D gene: -
clone size: -
J gene: TRBJ1-1
CDR3 protein: CATSRDIRGTEAFF
CDR3 DNA: TGTGCCACCAGCAGAGATATAAGGGGAACTGAAGCTTTCTTT

V gene: TRBV6-6
D gene: -
clone size: -
J gene: TRBJ1-2
CDR3 protein: CASSYSREANYGYTF
CDR3 DNA: TGTGCCAGCAGTTACTCTCGTGAAGCCAACTATGGCTACACCTTC

V gene: TRBV5-1
D gene: -
clone size: few
J gene: TRBJ1-4
CDR3 protein: CASSLDDGLVEEKLFF
CDR3 DNA: TGCGCCAGCAGCTTGGACGATGGTCTTGTGGAGGAAAAACTGTTTTTT

V gene: TRBV6-5
D gene: -
clone size: few
J gene: TRBJ1-4
CDR3 protein: CASRLTVLSEKLFF
CDR3 DNA: TGTGCCAGCAGATTGACAGTCCTCAGCGAAAAACTGTTTTTT

V gene: TRBV28
D gene: -
clone size: -
J gene: TRBJ2-6
CDR3 protein: CASSLGGVSGANVLTF
CDR3 DNA: TGTGCCAGCAGTTTGGGAGGAGTCTCTGGGGCCAACGTCCTGACTTTC

V gene: TRBV27
D gene: TRBD1
clone size: -
J gene: TRBJ1-2
CDR3 protein: CASRVKGDRFDGYTF
CDR3 DNA: TGTGCCAGCAGGGTCAAGGGGGACAGGTTCGATGGCTACACCTTC

V gene: TRBV6-6
D gene: -
clone size: -
J gene: TRBJ2-7
CDR3 protein: CASSSGPYEQYF
CDR3 DNA: TGTGCCAGCAGCAGCGGGCCCTACGAGCAGTACTTC

V gene: TRBV28
D gene: -
clone size: -
J gene: TRBJ1-5
CDR3 protein: CAGTTVKQSNQPQHF
CDR3 DNA: TGTGCCGGAACTACCGTAAAGCAATCCAATCAGCCCCAGCATTTT

V gene: TRBV28
D gene: -
clone size: -
J gene: TRBJ2-7
CDR3 protein: CASSPSIGSYEQYF
CDR3 DNA: TGTGCCAGCAGTCCCTCTATCGGCTCCTACGAGCAGTACTTC

V gene: TRBV28
D gene: TRBD2
clone size: -
J gene: TRBJ2-7
CDR3 protein: CASSETSGGLYEQYF
CDR3 DNA: TGTGCCAGCAGTGAGACTAGCGGGGGCCTCTACGAGCAGTACTTC

V gene: TRBV28
D gene: -
clone size: -
J gene: TRBJ1-2
CDR3 protein: CASTLDSQYGYTF
CDR3 DNA: TGTGCCAGCACCCTGGACAGTCAATATGGCTACACCTTC

V gene: TRBV18
D gene: -
clone size: few
J gene: TRBJ2-1
CDR3 protein: CASSPGTSTLSYNEQFF
CDR3 DNA: TGTGCCAGCTCACCTGGCACCTCCACCCTCTCCTACAATGAGCAGTTCTTC

V gene: TRBV2
D gene: TRBD1
clone size: -
J gene: TRBJ1-2
CDR3 protein: CASSPTGYGYTF
CDR3 DNA: TGTGCCAGCAGTCCGACAGGGTACGGCTACACCTTC

V gene: TRBV28
D gene: -
clone size: -
J gene: TRBJ1-1
CDR3 protein: CASSPSTLGNTEAFF
CDR3 DNA: TGTGCCAGCAGTCCATCGACATTAGGGAACACTGAAGCTTTCTTT

V gene: TRBV5-6
D gene: -
clone size: -
J gene: TRBJ1-3
CDR3 protein: CASSLDVTAGNTIYF
CDR3 DNA: TGTGCCAGCAGCTTGGACGTGACTGCTGGAAACACCATATATTTT

V gene: TRBV19
D gene: TRBD2
clone size: -
J gene: TRBJ2-7
CDR3 protein: CASSRVGGTPLGLYEQYF
CDR3 DNA: TGTGCCAGTAGTCGGGTGGGAGGGACTCCTCTCGGGCTCTACGAGCAGTACTTC

V gene: TRBV14
D gene: -
clone size: few
J gene: TRBJ2-1
CDR3 protein: CASSPWTTYNEQFF
CDR3 DNA: TGTGCCAGCAGCCCATGGACTACTTACAATGAGCAGTTCTTC

V gene: TRBV5-8
D gene: TRBD1
clone size: -
J gene: TRBJ1-1
CDR3 protein: CASTSLRTGNTEAFF
CDR3 DNA: TGTGCCAGCACGTCACTTCGGACAGGGAACACTGAAGCTTTCTTT

V gene: TRBV28
D gene: -
clone size: -
J gene: TRBJ2-1
CDR3 protein: CASSLSYNEQFF
CDR3 DNA: TGTGCCAGCAGTTTATCTTACAATGAGCAGTTCTTC

V gene: TRBV6-5
D gene: -
clone size: once
J gene: TRBJ1-2
CDR3 protein: CASSYHRDKVRYGYTF
CDR3 DNA: TGTGCCAGCAGTTACCACCGGGACAAGGTTCGCTATGGCTACACCTTC

V gene: TRBV9
D gene: -
clone size: -
J gene: TRBJ1-2
CDR3 protein: CASSLRTGQGNYGYTF
CDR3 DNA: TGTGCCAGCAGCTTAAGAACCGGGCAGGGGAACTATGGCTACACCTTC

V gene: TRBV19
D gene: TRBD1
clone size: -
J gene: TRBJ1-2
CDR3 protein: CASSAGQGAYGYTF
CDR3 DNA: TGTGCCAGTAGTGCCGGACAGGGGGCTTATGGCTACACCTTC

V gene: TRBV9
D gene: TRBD1
clone size: few
J gene: TRBJ1-6
CDR3 protein: CASSVGGQPSPLHF
CDR3 DNA: TGTGCCAGCAGCGTAGGGGGACAGCCTTCACCCCTCCACTTT

V gene: TRBV28
D gene: TRBD1
clone size: -
J gene: TRBJ1-6
CDR3 protein: CASNPGQTNSPLHF
CDR3 DNA: TGTGCCAGCAACCCGGGACAGACGAATTCACCCCTCCACTTT

V gene: TRBV6-1
D gene: TRBD1
clone size: -
J gene: TRBJ2-5
CDR3 protein: CASSEPGGLETQYF
CDR3 DNA: TGTGCCAGCAGTGAACCAGGGGGCTTAGAGACCCAGTACTTC

V gene: TRBV19
D gene: -
clone size: -
J gene: TRBJ1-5
CDR3 protein: CASSLGQGSLRPQHF
CDR3 DNA: TGTGCCAGTAGTCTAGGGCAGGGTTCCCTTCGGCCCCAGCATTTT

V gene: TRBV5-1
D gene: TRBD1
clone size: -
J gene: TRBJ2-5
CDR3 protein: CASSAGTGEETQYF
CDR3 DNA: TGCGCCAGCAGTGCCGGGACAGGGGAAGAGACCCAGTACTTC

V gene: TRBV7-9
D gene: -
clone size: few
J gene: TRBJ1-5
CDR3 protein: CASSFNRDSNQPQHF
CDR3 DNA: TGTGCCAGCAGCTTTAACCGGGATAGCAATCAGCCCCAGCATTTT

V gene: TRBV13
D gene: TRBD2
clone size: -
J gene: TRBJ2-7
CDR3 protein: CASSLGGTSGSYEQYF
CDR3 DNA: TGTGCCAGCAGCTTAGGCGGGACTAGCGGTTCCTACGAGCAGTACTTC

V gene: TRBV7-2
D gene: -
clone size: few
J gene: TRBJ2-7
CDR3 protein: CASSFRQVNNEQYF
CDR3 DNA: TGTGCCAGCAGCTTTAGACAGGTTAACAACGAGCAGTACTTC

V gene: TRBV6-5
D gene: TRBD1
clone size: -
J gene: TRBJ2-1
CDR3 protein: CASRQGNEQFF
CDR3 DNA: TGTGCCAGCCGACAGGGGAATGAGCAGTTCTTC

V gene: TRBV5-1
D gene: -
clone size: -
J gene: TRBJ2-3
CDR3 protein: CASSLDVSSDTQYF
CDR3 DNA: TGCGCCAGCAGCTTGGACGTCAGTTCAGATACGCAGTATTTT

V gene: TRBV19
D gene: TRBD1
clone size: -
J gene: TRBJ2-5
CDR3 protein: CASSTGQGLGETQYF
CDR3 DNA: TGTGCCAGTAGTACAGGACAGGGGTTAGGGGAGACCCAGTACTTC

V gene: TRBV6-5
D gene: TRBD1
clone size: -
J gene: TRBJ2-3
CDR3 protein: CASTPGQGLDTQYF
CDR3 DNA: TGTGCCAGCACCCCGGGACAGGGGTTAGATACGCAGTATTTT

V gene: TRBV27
D gene: -
clone size: few
J gene: TRBJ2-2
CDR3 protein: CASSFSGELFF
CDR3 DNA: TGTGCCAGCAGTTTCTCCGGGGAGCTGTTTTTT

V gene: TRBV9
D gene: TRBD2
clone size: few
J gene: TRBJ2-5
CDR3 protein: CASSVGTSGTKNRYQETQYF
CDR3 DNA: TGTGCCAGCAGCGTAGGGACTAGCGGGACCAAGAATAGGTACCAAGAGACCCAGTACTTC

V gene: TRBV7-9
D gene: TRBD2
clone size: -
J gene: TRBJ2-3
CDR3 protein: CASSLALTGGSTDTQYF
CDR3 DNA: TGTGCCAGCAGCTTAGCGTTGACGGGGGGGAGCACAGATACGCAGTATTTT

V gene: TRBV7-6
D gene: TRBD1
clone size: once
J gene: TRBJ2-3
CDR3 protein: CASSKPRTGVGDTQYF
CDR3 DNA: TGTGCCAGCAGCAAACCTCGGACAGGCGTTGGAGATACGCAGTATTTT

V gene: TRBV28
D gene: -
clone size: few
J gene: TRBJ1-2
CDR3 protein: CASSFRGYGYTF
CDR3 DNA: TGTGCCAGCAGTTTTAGGGGGTATGGCTACACCTTC

V gene: TRBV7-2
D gene: TRBD2
clone size: -
J gene: TRBJ2-1
CDR3 protein: CASTRLAGAYNEQFF
CDR3 DNA: TGTGCCAGCACCAGACTAGCGGGGGCTTACAATGAGCAGTTCTTC

V gene: TRBV6-5
D gene: TRBD1
clone size: -
J gene: TRBJ2-7
CDR3 protein: CASSYRDRGHYEQYF
CDR3 DNA: TGTGCCAGCAGTTACCGGGACAGGGGGCACTACGAGCAGTACTTC

V gene: TRBV18
D gene: -
clone size: -
J gene: TRBJ1-1
CDR3 protein: CASSPRQENTEAFF
CDR3 DNA: TGTGCCAGCTCACCTCGACAGGAGAACACTGAAGCTTTCTTT

V gene: TRBV5-5
D gene: -
clone size: -
J gene: TRBJ2-3
CDR3 protein: CASSRTLAMTDTQYF
CDR3 DNA: TGTGCCAGCAGCCGAACTCTAGCGATGACAGATACGCAGTATTTT

V gene: TRBV5-1
D gene: TRBD1
clone size: few
J gene: TRBJ1-1
CDR3 protein: CASRPGTGGTEAFF
CDR3 DNA: TGCGCCAGCAGGCCAGGGACAGGGGGAACTGAAGCTTTCTTT

V gene: TRBV4-1
D gene: TRBD1
clone size: few
J gene: TRBJ2-2
CDR3 protein: CASSPLQGSNTGELFF
CDR3 DNA: TGCGCCAGCAGCCCGCTACAGGGGTCGAACACCGGGGAGCTGTTTTTT

V gene: TRBV7-8
D gene: TRBD1
clone size: -
J gene: TRBJ1-1
CDR3 protein: CASSTQGVYGNTEAFF
CDR3 DNA: TGTGCCAGCAGCACACAGGGGGTCTACGGGAACACTGAAGCTTTCTTT